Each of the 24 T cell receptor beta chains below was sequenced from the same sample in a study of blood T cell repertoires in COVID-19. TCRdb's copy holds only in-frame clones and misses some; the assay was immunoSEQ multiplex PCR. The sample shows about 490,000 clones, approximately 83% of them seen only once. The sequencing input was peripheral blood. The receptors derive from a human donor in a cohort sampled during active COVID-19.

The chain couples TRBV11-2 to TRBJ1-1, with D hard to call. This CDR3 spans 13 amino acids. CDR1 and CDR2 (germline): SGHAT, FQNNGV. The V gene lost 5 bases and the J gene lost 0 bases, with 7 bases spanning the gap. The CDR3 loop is CASSPGLNTEAFF. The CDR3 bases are TGTGCCAGCAGCCCGGGGTTGAACACTGAAGCTTTCTTT.

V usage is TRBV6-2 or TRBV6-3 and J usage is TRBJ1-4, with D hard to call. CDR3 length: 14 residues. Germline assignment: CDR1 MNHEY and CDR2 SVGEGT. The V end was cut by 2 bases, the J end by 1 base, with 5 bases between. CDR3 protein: CASSYLRTNEKLFF. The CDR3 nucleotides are TGTGCCAGCAGTTACCTGAGAACTAATGAAAAACTGTTTTTT.

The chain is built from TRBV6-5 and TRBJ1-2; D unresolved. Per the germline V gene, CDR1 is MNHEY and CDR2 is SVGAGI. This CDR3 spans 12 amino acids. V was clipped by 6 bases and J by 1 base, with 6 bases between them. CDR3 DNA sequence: TGTGCCAGCAGCCAGAATAACTATGGCTACACCTTC. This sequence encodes CASSQNNYGYTF.

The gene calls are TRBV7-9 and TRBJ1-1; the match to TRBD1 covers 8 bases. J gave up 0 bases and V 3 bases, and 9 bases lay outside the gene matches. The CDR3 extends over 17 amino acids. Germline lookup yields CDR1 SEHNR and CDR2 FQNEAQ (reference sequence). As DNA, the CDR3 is TGTGCCAGCAGCTTGGACAGGGTAAACCCTATGAACACTGAAGCTTTCTTT. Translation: CASSLDRVNPMNTEAFF. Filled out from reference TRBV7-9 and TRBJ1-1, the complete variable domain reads DTGVSQNPRHKITKRGQNVTFRCDPISEHNRLYWYRQTLGQGPEFLTYFQNEAQLEKSRLLSDRFSAERPKGSFSTLEIQRTEQGDSAMYLCASSLDRVNPMNTEAFFGQGTRLTVV.

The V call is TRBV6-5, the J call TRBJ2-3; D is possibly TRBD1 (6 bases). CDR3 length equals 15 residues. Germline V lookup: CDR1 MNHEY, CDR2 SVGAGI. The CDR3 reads CVTGTPISSTDTQYF. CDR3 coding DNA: TGTGTCACCGGGACACCGATTTCAAGCACAGATACGCAGTATTTT.

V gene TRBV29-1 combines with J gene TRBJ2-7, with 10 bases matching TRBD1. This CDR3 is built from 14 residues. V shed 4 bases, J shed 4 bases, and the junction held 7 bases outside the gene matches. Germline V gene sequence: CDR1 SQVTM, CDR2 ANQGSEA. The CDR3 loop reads CSVGPRDRGYEQYF. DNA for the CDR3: TGCAGCGTTGGGCCCAGGGACAGGGGTTACGAGCAGTACTTC.

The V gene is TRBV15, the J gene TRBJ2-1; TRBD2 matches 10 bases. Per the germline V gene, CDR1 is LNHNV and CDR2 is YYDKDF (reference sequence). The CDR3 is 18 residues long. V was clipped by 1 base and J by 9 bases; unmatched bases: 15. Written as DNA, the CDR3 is TGTGCCACCAGCAGAGGGAGCCCCGCTAGCGGGAGTCGCACTGAGCAGTTCTTC. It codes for CATSRGSPASGSRTEQFF.

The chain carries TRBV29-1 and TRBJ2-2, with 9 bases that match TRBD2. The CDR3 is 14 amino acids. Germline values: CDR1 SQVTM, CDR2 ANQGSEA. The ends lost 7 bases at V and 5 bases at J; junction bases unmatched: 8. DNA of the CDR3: TGCAGCGGGGTGGGAACTAGCGGGACCGGGGAGCTGTTTTTT. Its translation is CSGVGTSGTGELFF.

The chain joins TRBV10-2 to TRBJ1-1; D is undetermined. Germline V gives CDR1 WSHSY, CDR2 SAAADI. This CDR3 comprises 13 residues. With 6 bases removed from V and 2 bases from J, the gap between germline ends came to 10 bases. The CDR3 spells CASREQRNTEAFF. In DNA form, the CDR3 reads TGCGCCAGCAGGGAACAGAGAAACACTGAAGCTTTCTTT.

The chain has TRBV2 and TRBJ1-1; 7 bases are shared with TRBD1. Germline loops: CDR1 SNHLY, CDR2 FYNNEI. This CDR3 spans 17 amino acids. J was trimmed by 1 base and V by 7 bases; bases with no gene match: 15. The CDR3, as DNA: TGTGCCAGCAAGTTCCTCCCTACGACAGGGACGAACACTGAAGCTTTCTTT. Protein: CASKFLPTTGTNTEAFF.

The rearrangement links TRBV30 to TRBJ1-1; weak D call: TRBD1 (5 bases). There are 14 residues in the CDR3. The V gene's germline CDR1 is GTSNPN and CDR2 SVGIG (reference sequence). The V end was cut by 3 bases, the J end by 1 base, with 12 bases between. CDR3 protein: CAWSPGLKNTEAFF. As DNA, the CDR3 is TGTGCCTGGAGCCCGGGACTTAAGAACACTGAAGCTTTCTTT.

Here the CDR3 reads CASSLGFGAEAFF. The CDR3 DNA reads TGTGCCAGCAGCTTGGGATTCGGGGCTGAAGCTTTCTTT. The rearrangement links TRBV7-9 to TRBJ1-1; unclear D gene. Trimming cost V 3 bases and J 6 bases, with 11 bases left between them. Germline CDR1 is SEHNR and CDR2 is FQNEAQ (reference sequence). The CDR3 totals 13 residues.

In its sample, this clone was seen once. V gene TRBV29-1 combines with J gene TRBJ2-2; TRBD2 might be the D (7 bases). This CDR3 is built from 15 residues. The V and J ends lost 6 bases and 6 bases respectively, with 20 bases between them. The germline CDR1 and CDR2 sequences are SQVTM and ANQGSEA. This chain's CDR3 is CSVGWQQGGAGELFF. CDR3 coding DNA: TGCAGCGTGGGATGGCAACAGGGAGGGGCCGGGGAGCTGTTTTTT.

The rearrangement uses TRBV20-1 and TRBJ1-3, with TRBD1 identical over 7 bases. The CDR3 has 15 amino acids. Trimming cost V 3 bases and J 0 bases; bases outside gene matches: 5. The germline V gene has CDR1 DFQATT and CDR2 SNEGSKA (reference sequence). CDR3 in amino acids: CSASDRASSGNTIYF. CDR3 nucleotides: TGCAGTGCTAGTGACAGGGCAAGCTCTGGAAACACCATATATTTT.

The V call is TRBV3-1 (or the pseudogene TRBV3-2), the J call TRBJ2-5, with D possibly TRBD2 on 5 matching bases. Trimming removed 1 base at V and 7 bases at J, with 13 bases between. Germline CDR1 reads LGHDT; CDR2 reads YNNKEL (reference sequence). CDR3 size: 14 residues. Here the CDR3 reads CASSQAEPRGTQYF. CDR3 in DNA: TGTGCCAGCAGCCAAGCAGAGCCTCGGGGGACCCAGTACTTC.

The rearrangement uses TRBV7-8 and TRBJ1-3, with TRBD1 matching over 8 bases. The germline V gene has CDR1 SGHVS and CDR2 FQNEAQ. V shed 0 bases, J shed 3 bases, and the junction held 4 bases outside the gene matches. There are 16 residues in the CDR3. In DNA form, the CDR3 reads TGTGCCAGCAGCTTAGCAGTGACAGGGGTTGGAAACACCATATATTTT. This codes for CASSLAVTGVGNTIYF. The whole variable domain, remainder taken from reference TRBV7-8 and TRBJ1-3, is GAGVSQSPRYKVAKRGQDVALRCDPISGHVSLFWYQQALGQGPEFLTYFQNEAQLDKSGLPSDRFFAERPEGSVSTLKIQRTQQEDSAVYLCASSLAVTGVGNTIYFGEGSWLTVV.

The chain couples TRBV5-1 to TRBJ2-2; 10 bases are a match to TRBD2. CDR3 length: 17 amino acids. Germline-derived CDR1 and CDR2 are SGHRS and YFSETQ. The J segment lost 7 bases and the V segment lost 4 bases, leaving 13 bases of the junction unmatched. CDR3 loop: CASSPGTSVISNGELFF. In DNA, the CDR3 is TGCGCCAGCAGCCCTGGGACTAGCGTAATTTCCAACGGGGAGCTGTTTTTT.

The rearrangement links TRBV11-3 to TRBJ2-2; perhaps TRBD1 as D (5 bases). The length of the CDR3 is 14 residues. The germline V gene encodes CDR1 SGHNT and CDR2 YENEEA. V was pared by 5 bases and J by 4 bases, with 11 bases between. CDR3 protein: CASSPAGSTGELFF. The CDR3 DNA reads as TGTGCCAGCAGCCCGGCAGGGTCCACCGGGGAGCTGTTTTTT.

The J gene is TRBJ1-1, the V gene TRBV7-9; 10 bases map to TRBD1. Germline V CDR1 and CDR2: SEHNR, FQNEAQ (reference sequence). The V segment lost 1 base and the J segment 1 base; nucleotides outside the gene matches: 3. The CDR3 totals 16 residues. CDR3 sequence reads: CASSLETGGPNTEAFF. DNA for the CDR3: TGTGCCAGCAGCTTAGAGACAGGGGGCCCGAACACTGAAGCTTTCTTT. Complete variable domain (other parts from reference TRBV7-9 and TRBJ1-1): DTGVSQNPRHKITKRGQNVTFRCDPISEHNRLYWYRQTLGQGPEFLTYFQNEAQLEKSRLLSDRFSAERPKGSFSTLEIQRTEQGDSAMYLCASSLETGGPNTEAFFGQGTRLTVV.

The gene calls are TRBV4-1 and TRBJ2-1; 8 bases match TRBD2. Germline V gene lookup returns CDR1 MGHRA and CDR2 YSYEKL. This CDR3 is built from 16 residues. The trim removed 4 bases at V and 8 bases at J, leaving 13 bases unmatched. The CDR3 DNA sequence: TGCGCCAGCAGCCTCGCTTTTGGCGGGAGGAGTGATGAGCAGTTCTTC. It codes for CASSLAFGGRSDEQFF.

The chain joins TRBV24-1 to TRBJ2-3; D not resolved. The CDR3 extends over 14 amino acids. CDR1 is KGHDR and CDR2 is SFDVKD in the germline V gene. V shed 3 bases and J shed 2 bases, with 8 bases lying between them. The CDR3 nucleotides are TGTGCCACCAGTGATCCTAACTTCACAGATACGCAGTATTTT. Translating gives CATSDPNFTDTQYF.

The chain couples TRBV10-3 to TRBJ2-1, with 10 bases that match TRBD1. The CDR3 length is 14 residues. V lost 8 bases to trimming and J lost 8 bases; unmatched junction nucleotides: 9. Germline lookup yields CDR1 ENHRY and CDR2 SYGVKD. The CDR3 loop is CAILGPGTGDEQFF. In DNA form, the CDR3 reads TGTGCCATCCTTGGGCCGGGGACAGGGGATGAGCAGTTCTTC.

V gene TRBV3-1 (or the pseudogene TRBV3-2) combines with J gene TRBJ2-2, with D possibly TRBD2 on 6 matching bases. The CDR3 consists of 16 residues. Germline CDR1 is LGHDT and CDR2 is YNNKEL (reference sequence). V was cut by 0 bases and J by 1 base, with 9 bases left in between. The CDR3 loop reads CASSQEASVNTGELFF. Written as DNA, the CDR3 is TGTGCCAGCAGCCAAGAGGCTAGCGTGAACACCGGGGAGCTGTTTTTT.

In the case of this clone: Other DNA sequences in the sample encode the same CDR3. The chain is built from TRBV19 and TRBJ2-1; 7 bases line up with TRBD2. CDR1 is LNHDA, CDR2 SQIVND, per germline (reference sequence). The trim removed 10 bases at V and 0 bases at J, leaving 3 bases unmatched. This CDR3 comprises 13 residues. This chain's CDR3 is CATSGSSYNEQFF. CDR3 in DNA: TGTGCCACTAGCGGTAGCTCCTACAATGAGCAGTTCTTC.